This T cell receptor beta chain was documented in a study of PD-L1 blockade in urothelial cancer. As for the study in general: Prior chemotherapy in patients spanned 0 to 3 regimens.

The germline V gene has CDR1 MRHNA and CDR2 SNTAGT. The CDR3 is made up of 13 amino acids. Trimming cost V 3 bases and J 6 bases, with 10 bases left between them. Profiling relied on immunoSEQ multiplex PCR, and the TCRdb table lists in-frame clones only, not all of them. The table has about 100,000 clones, around 90% seen once. This receptor was identified in a woman older than 75 with urothelial cancer. The source material was PBMCs, sampled around atezolizumab (anti-PD-L1) treatment. The chain joins TRBV6-4 to TRBJ2-3; D possibly corresponds to TRBD2 (6 bases). The DNA of the CDR3 is TGTGCCAGCAGTGAAGGCCTAGCGGATACGCAGTATTTT. Its translation: CASSEGLADTQYF.